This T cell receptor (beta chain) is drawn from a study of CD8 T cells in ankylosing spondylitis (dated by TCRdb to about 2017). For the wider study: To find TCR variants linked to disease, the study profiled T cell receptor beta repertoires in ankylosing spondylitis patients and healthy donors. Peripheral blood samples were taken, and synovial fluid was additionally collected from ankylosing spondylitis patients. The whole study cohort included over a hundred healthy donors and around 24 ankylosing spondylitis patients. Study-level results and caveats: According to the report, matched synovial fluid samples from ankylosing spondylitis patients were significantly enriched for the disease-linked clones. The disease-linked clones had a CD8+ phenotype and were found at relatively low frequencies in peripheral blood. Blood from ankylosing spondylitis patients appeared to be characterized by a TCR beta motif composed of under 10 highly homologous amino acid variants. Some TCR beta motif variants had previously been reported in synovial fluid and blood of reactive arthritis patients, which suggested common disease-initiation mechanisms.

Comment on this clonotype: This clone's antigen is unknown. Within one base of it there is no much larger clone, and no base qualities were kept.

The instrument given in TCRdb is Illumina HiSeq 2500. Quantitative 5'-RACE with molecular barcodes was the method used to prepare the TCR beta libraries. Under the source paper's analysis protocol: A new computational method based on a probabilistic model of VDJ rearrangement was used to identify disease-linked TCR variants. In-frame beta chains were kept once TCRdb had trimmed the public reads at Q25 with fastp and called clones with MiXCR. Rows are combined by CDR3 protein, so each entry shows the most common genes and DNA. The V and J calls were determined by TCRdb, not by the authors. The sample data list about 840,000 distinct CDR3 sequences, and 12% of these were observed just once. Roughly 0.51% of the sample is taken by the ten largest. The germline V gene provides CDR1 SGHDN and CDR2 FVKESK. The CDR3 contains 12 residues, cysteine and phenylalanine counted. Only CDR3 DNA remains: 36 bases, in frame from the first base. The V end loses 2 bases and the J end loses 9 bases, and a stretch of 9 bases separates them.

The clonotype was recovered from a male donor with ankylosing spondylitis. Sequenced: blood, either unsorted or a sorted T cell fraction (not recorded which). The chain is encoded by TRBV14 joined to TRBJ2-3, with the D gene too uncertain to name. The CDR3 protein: CASSQLIRTQYF. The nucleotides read TGTGCCAGCAGCCAATTGATCAGAACGCAGTATTTT.